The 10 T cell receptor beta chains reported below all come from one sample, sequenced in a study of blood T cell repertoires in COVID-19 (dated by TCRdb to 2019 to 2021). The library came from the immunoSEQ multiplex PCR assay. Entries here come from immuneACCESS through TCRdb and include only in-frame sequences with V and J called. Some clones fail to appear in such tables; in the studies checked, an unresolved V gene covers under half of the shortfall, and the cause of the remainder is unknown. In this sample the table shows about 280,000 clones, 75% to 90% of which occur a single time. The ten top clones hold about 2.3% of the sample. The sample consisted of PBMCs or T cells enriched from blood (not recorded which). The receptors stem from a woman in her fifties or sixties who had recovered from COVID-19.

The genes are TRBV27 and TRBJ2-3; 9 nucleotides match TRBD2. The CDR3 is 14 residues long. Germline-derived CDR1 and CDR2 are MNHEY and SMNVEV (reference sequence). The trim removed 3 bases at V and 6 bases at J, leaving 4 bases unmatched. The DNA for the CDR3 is TGTGCCAGCAGTTTCGGCGGGAGGGGGGATACGCAGTATTTT. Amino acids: CASSFGGRGDTQYF.

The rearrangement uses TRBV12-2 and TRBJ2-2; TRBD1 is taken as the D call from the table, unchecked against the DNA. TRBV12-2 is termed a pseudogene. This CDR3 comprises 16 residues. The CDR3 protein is CASRKTEAQPTGELFF. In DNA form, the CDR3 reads TGTGCAAGTCGCAAGACAGAGGCGCAACCCACCGGGGAGCTGTTTTTT.

CDR3 amino acids: CASSWGGDYGYTF. In DNA form, the CDR3 reads TGTGCCAGCAGCTGGGGCGGCGACTATGGCTACACCTTC. This rearrangement joins TRBV5-5 to TRBJ1-2; TRBD1 might be the D (5 bases). V was trimmed by 3 bases and J by 3 bases, leaving 9 bases between them. Germline loops: CDR1 SGHKS, CDR2 YYEKEE (reference sequence). The CDR3 length is 13 residues.

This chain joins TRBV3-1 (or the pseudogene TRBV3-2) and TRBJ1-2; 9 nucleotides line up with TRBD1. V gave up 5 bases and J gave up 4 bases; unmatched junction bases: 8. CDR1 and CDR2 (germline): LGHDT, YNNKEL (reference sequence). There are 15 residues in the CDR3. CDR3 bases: TGTGCCAGCAGCACTACCTTGACAGGGGGCTATGGCTACACCTTC. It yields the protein CASSTTLTGGYGYTF.

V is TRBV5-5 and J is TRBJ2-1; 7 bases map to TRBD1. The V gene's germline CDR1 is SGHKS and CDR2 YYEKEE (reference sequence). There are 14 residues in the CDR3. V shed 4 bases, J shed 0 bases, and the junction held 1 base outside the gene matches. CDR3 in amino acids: CASSRDSSYNEQFF. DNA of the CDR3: TGTGCCAGCAGCCGGGACAGCTCCTACAATGAGCAGTTCTTC. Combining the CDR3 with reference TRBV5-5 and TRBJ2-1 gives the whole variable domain DAGVTQSPTHLIKTRGQQVTLRCSPISGHKSVSWYQQVLGQGPQFIFQYYEKEERGRGNFPDRFSARQFPNYSSELNVNALLLGDSALYLCASSRDSSYNEQFFGPGTRLTVL.

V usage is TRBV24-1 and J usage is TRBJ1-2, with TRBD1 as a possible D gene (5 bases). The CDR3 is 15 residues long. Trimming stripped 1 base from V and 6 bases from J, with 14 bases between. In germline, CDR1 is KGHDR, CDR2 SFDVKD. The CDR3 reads CATSDFSRGYDGYTF. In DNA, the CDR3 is TGTGCCACCAGTGATTTCTCAAGGGGATATGATGGCTACACCTTC.

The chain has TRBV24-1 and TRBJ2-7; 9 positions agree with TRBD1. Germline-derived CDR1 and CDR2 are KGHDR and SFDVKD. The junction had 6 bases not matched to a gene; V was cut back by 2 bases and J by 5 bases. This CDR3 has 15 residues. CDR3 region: CATSDSGTGSHEQYF. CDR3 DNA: TGTGCCACCAGTGATTCCGGGACAGGGTCCCACGAGCAGTACTTC.

The CDR3 DNA is TGTGCCAGCAGCTTTTCAGATTATCAGCCCCAGCATTTT. This codes for CASSFSDYQPQHF. J is TRBJ1-5 and V is TRBV11-2, with unresolved D. Germline CDR1 reads SGHAT; CDR2 reads FQNNGV. This CDR3 has 13 residues. Trimming removed 3 bases at V and 5 bases at J, with 8 bases between.

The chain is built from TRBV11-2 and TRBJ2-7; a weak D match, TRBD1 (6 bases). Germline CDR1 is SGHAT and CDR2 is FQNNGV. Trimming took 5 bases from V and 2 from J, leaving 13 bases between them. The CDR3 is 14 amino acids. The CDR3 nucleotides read TGTGCCAGCAGCACGGTACAGGGACCCTACGAGCAGTACTTC. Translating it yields CASSTVQGPYEQYF. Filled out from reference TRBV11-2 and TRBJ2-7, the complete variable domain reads EAGVAQSPRYKIIEKRQSVAFWCNPISGHATLYWYQQILGQGPKLLIQFQNNGVVDDSQLPKDRFSAERLKGVDSTLKIQPAKLEDSAVYLCASSTVQGPYEQYFGPGTRLTVT.

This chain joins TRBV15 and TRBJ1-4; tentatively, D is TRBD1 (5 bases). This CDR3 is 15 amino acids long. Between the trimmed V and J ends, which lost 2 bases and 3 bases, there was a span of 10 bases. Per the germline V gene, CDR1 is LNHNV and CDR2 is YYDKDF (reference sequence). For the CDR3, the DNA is TGTGCCACCAGCAGAACCACCAGGGCTAATGAAAAACTGTTTTTT. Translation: CATSRTTRANEKLFF.